A single sample gave rise to the 27 T cell receptor beta chains below, sequenced in a study of monozygotic twins with inflammatory bowel disease. TCRdb reprocessed the 5' RACE reads and stores each CDR3 protein as one record, lacking DNA. With roughly 150,000 distinct CDR3 sequences in the sample, the ten largest clones hold 1% to 1.5%. The sequencing sample was made of blood. These receptors were obtained from a human donor with ulcerative colitis or Crohn's disease, or a healthy co-twin of an affected twin (not recorded which).

The rearrangement uses TRBV20-1 and TRBJ2-5. Looked up from germline, CDR1 is DFQATT and CDR2 is SNEGSKA (reference sequence). This CDR3 spans 14 amino acids. CDR3 sequence: CSARDLPIQETQYF.

CDR3 protein: CSVGTSRVWTDTQYF. The V and J genes are TRBV29-1 and TRBJ2-3. CDR1 is SQVTM and CDR2 is ANQGSEA in the germline V gene. The CDR3 sequence is 15 residues long.

The rearrangement uses TRBV20-1 and TRBJ1-1. The CDR3 sequence is 16 residues long. In germline, CDR1 is DFQATT, CDR2 SNEGSKA (reference sequence). This chain's CDR3 is CSARDRGRRTRTEAFF.

The V call is TRBV30, the J call TRBJ1-1. From germline, CDR1 is GTSNPN and CDR2 SVGIG (reference sequence). The length of the CDR3 is 14 residues. CDR3: CAWRDGGGGTEAFF.

The chain couples TRBV29-1 to TRBJ2-5; lacking DNA, the TRBD2 call made by TCRdb goes unchecked. The CDR3 covers 16 residues. Looked up from germline, CDR1 is SQVTM and CDR2 is ANQGSEA. The CDR3 protein is CSVEDPRLAGHETQYF.

This chain links TRBV6-2 or TRBV6-3 with TRBJ1-1; TCRdb reports TRBD1, a call that lacks DNA to check it against. This CDR3 is built from 12 residues. Germline V gene sequence: CDR1 MNHEY, CDR2 SVGEGT. CDR3 region: CASIRWGTEAFF.

The chain uses TRBV10-3 and TRBJ1-1. From germline, CDR1 is ENHRY and CDR2 SYGVKD. The CDR3 totals 14 residues. The CDR3 reads CAISESGVNTEAFF.

This chain uses TRBV11-3 with TRBJ2-5; TCRdb indicates TRBD1, and absent DNA this call remains unverified. The CDR3 is made up of 14 amino acids. From germline, CDR1 is SGHNT and CDR2 YENEEA. The CDR3 spells CASSSTGAGETQYF.

The J gene is TRBJ2-3, the V gene TRBV9; without DNA, the TCRdb call of TRBD1 cannot be checked. Germline CDR1 is SGDLS and CDR2 is YYNGEE. The CDR3 totals 16 residues. The CDR3 region is CASSVDPGSGADTQYF.

The chain's CDR3 is CASSSPGTGANEQYF. This chain connects TRBV7-6 to TRBJ2-7; without DNA, the TCRdb call of TRBD1 cannot be checked. The CDR3 consists of 15 residues. Germline V gives CDR1 SGHVS, CDR2 FNYEAQ.

The chain has TRBV28 and TRBJ2-1; TCRdb's assignment of TRBD1 cannot be checked, as there is no DNA. This CDR3 contains 16 residues. CDR1 and CDR2 from the germline V gene are MDHEN and SYDVKM. The CDR3 spells CASSPRPLSSYNEQFF.

The chain is built from TRBV28 and TRBJ1-1; the TCRdb D gene call, TRBD1, has no DNA to confirm it. CDR1 MDHEN and CDR2 SYDVKM come from the germline V gene. CDR3 length: 13 residues. Here the CDR3 reads CASSPLDRTEAFF.

This chain connects TRBV3-1 to TRBJ2-1; the TRBD2 assignment by TCRdb is unverifiable without DNA. The CDR3 length is 17 residues. Germline CDR1 and CDR2: LGHDT and YNNKEL (reference sequence). Here the CDR3 reads CASSQDRGLAGDNEQFF.

The chain has TRBV24-1 and TRBJ2-3; TCRdb indicates TRBD1, and absent DNA this call remains unverified. There are 15 residues in the CDR3. The germline V gene encodes CDR1 KGHDR and CDR2 SFDVKD. CDR3: CATSRGTVLTDTQYF.

This rearrangement joins TRBV7-2 to TRBJ2-1; the TCRdb D gene call, TRBD2, has no DNA to confirm it. The germline V gene encodes CDR1 SGHTA and CDR2 FQGNSA. The CDR3 spans 16 residues. The CDR3 sequence is CASSLQRTPFYNEQFF. Full variable domain (outside the CDR3, taken from reference TRBV7-2 and TRBJ2-1): GAGVSQSPSNKVTEKGKDVELRCDPISGHTALYWYRQSLGQGLEFLIYFQGNSAPDKSGLPSDRFSAERTGGSVSTLTIQRTQQEDSAVYLCASSLQRTPFYNEQFFGPGTRLTVL.

This chain joins TRBV6-6 and TRBJ2-7. CDR3 size: 11 residues. Germline assignment: CDR1 MNHNY and CDR2 SVGAGI (reference sequence). CDR3 residues: CASSLRSEQYF.

The rearrangement uses TRBV20-1 and TRBJ2-5; TCRdb reports TRBD2, a call that lacks DNA to check it against. Looked up from germline, CDR1 is DFQATT and CDR2 is SNEGSKA (reference sequence). This CDR3 region has 13 residues. The CDR3: CSARLAGQETQYF.

The chain recombines TRBV2 with TRBJ2-7. Germline V lookup: CDR1 SNHLY, CDR2 FYNNEI. This CDR3 contains 15 residues. The CDR3 spells CASSESTGGPNEQYF.

J is TRBJ2-1 and V is TRBV4-2; TCRdb indicates TRBD2, and absent DNA this call remains unverified. Germline V CDR1 and CDR2: LGHNA, YNFKEQ. This CDR3 has 19 residues. The CDR3: CASSQEGWVRREGLGEQFF.

The CDR3 reads CASSLGGGSTDTQYF. This sequence joins TRBV6-1 and TRBJ2-3; TCRdb selects TRBD1, and the lack of DNA leaves this call unchecked. Germline assignment: CDR1 MNHNS and CDR2 SASEGT. The CDR3 runs to 15 residues.

This chain connects TRBV6-1 to TRBJ2-7; as DNA is missing, the TRBD1 call by TCRdb cannot be tested. The CDR3 consists of 14 residues. CDR1 is MNHNS and CDR2 is SASEGT in the germline V gene. The CDR3 sequence is CASSRDIFYEGQYF.

The gene calls are TRBV4-3 and TRBJ2-7; the TCRdb D gene call, TRBD1, has no DNA to confirm it. CDR1 is LGHNA, CDR2 YSLEER, per germline. This CDR3 has 15 amino acids. The CDR3 sequence: CASSQELRGLYEQYF.

This chain links TRBV28 with TRBJ1-5; no DNA is available, so the TRBD1 call from TCRdb remains unchecked. CDR1 is MDHEN, CDR2 SYDVKM, per germline. The length of the CDR3 is 16 residues. The CDR3 here is CASSILSGAGNQPQHF.

The CDR3 loop is CASSQGFSGGTLAKNIQYF. The gene calls are TRBV3-1 and TRBJ2-4; lacking DNA, the TRBD1 call made by TCRdb goes unchecked. CDR3 size: 19 residues. CDR1 LGHDT and CDR2 YNNKEL come from the germline V gene (reference sequence).

V is TRBV7-2 and J is TRBJ1-5; TCRdb reports TRBD1, a call that lacks DNA to check it against. The CDR3 is 13 amino acids. Germline V lookup: CDR1 SGHTA, CDR2 FQGNSA. CDR3 loop: CASSPGGEQPQHF.

The chain recombines TRBV15 with TRBJ2-1; the D call from TCRdb, TRBD2, cannot be confirmed without DNA. Looked up from germline, CDR1 is LNHNV and CDR2 is YYDKDF (reference sequence). CDR3 length: 16 residues. CDR3 protein: CATSSQVGLAVDEQFF.

The chain links TRBV5-4 to TRBJ2-5; the TRBD1 assignment by TCRdb is unverifiable without DNA. This CDR3 contains 14 residues. CDR1 and CDR2 (germline): SGHNT, YYREEE (reference sequence). CDR3 sequence reads: CASSLGDRGETQYF.